A single sample gave rise to the 19 T cell receptor beta chains below, sequenced in a study of somatic mutations in cytotoxic T cells in rheumatoid arthritis. TCRdb keeps only in-frame clones here, not all; method: immunoSEQ multiplex PCR. Of about 17,000 clones in the sample, 75% to 90% were seen once. What was sequenced was CD8+ T cells sorted from blood. The receptors derive from an adult with rheumatoid arthritis.

The genes are TRBV5-4 and TRBJ2-3; 7 bases align to TRBD2. V lost 1 base to trimming and J lost 0 bases; unmatched junction nucleotides: 5. The CDR3 runs to 16 residues. Germline V gives CDR1 SGHNT, CDR2 YYREEE (reference sequence). CDR3 DNA: TGTGCCAGCAGCTTGTACCGGGGGGAGAGCACAGATACGCAGTATTTT. Its translation is CASSLYRGESTDTQYF.

The table lists this clone with a few counts. This chain links TRBV10-1 with TRBJ2-7; D remains unclear. CDR1 and CDR2 (germline): WNHNN, SYGVQD (reference sequence). The CDR3 consists of 14 residues. Trimming removed 0 bases at V and 5 bases at J, with 11 bases between. The CDR3 DNA is TGCGCCAGCAGTGAGTCGAGGAGTCTTGACGAGCAGTACTTC. Protein sequence: CASSESRSLDEQYF.

V gene TRBV11-2 combines with J gene TRBJ2-1; no definite D call. The CDR3 consists of 12 residues. V lost 5 bases, J lost 5 bases, and 7 bases lay in between. The germline CDR1 and CDR2 sequences are SGHAT and FQNNGV. This CDR3 is CASSLNNNEQFF. In nucleotides, the CDR3 is TGTGCCAGCAGCCTAAACAACAATGAGCAGTTCTTC.

The chain is built from TRBV10-2 and TRBJ2-2, with no clear D. Per germline, CDR1 WSHSY and CDR2 SAAADI. This CDR3 has 15 amino acids. V was cut by 3 bases and J by 3 bases, with 11 bases left in between. The CDR3 nucleotides are TGCGCCAGCAGTGAACTGGCCACAGACACCGGGGAGCTGTTTTTT. Protein product: CASSELATDTGELFF.

This chain links TRBV4-1 with TRBJ2-2; 8 positions match TRBD2. Germline V gene lookup returns CDR1 MGHRA and CDR2 YSYEKL. This CDR3 region has 17 residues. J was trimmed by 1 base and V by 0 bases; bases with no gene match: 4. The chain's CDR3 is CASSQDELAVNTGELFF. DNA of the CDR3: TGCGCCAGCAGCCAAGACGAACTAGCGGTGAACACCGGGGAGCTGTTTTTT.

The chain combines TRBV6-1 with TRBJ1-1; D perhaps matches TRBD1 (6 bases). The CDR3 extends over 13 amino acids. Germline-derived CDR1 and CDR2 are MNHNS and SASEGT. V lost 2 bases, J lost 5 bases, and 9 bases lay in between. This chain's CDR3 is CASSEQGWTEAFF. As DNA, the CDR3 is TGTGCCAGCAGTGAACAGGGGTGGACTGAAGCTTTCTTT.

The chain uses TRBV4-1 and TRBJ2-3; 8 positions match TRBD2. Unmatched junction bases numbered 8, after V lost 1 base and J lost 2 bases. This CDR3 spans 17 amino acids. The V gene's germline CDR1 is MGHRA and CDR2 YSYEKL. CDR3 DNA sequence: TGCGCCAGCAGCCAAGGGGAAACTAGCGGATACACAGATACGCAGTATTTT. It is translated as CASSQGETSGYTDTQYF.

V usage is TRBV9 and J usage is TRBJ2-3, with TRBD2 as a possible D gene (6 bases). V was shortened by 2 bases and J by 7 bases, with 14 bases between the two germline ends. Germline values: CDR1 SGDLS, CDR2 YYNGEE. The CDR3 covers 14 residues. The CDR3 spells CASSVEGTMNTQYF. CDR3 in DNA: TGTGCCAGCAGCGTGGAGGGAACCATGAATACGCAGTATTTT.

The V gene is TRBV27, the J gene TRBJ2-1; D is possibly TRBD2 (7 bases). V was clipped by 3 bases and J by 10 bases, with 16 bases between them. This CDR3 has 14 amino acids. Germline V lookup: CDR1 MNHEY, CDR2 SMNVEV (reference sequence). The CDR3 DNA reads TGTGCCAGCAGTTTGGGAGGGGGGGCCGAGGAGCAGTTCTTC. Protein: CASSLGGGAEEQFF.

The chain is built from TRBV10-3 and TRBJ2-7; 9 positions match TRBD2. Trimming cost V 2 bases and J 2 bases; bases outside gene matches: 7. CDR3 length: 16 residues. Germline CDR1 reads ENHRY; CDR2 reads SYGVKD. This CDR3 reads CAISEEVAGAAYEQYF. In DNA form, the CDR3 reads TGTGCCATCAGTGAGGAAGTAGCGGGGGCCGCCTACGAGCAGTACTTC.

The chain is built from TRBV5-5 and TRBJ2-1; no reliable D call. CDR1 and CDR2 from the germline V gene are SGHKS and YYEKEE (reference sequence). The CDR3 totals 12 residues. The V gene lost 0 bases and the J gene lost 6 bases, with 4 bases spanning the gap. The CDR3 here is CASSLGVNEQFF. CDR3 coding DNA: TGTGCCAGCAGCTTGGGGGTCAATGAGCAGTTCTTC.

This chain uses TRBV6-5 with TRBJ2-7; possibly TRBD1 or TRBD2 for D (7 bases each). Germline V gene lookup returns CDR1 MNHEY and CDR2 SVGAGI. The length of the CDR3 is 15 residues. Trimming took 6 bases from V and 0 from J, leaving 15 bases between them. CDR3 DNA sequence: TGTGCCAGCAGCCAGGGGGGGGGCATCTCCTACGAGCAGTACTTC. It encodes CASSQGGGISYEQYF.

This CDR3 reads CASSLARDDYSPLHF. CDR3 sequence (DNA): TGTGCCAGCAGCTTAGCAAGGGACGATTATTCACCCCTCCACTTT. The genes are TRBV7-6 and TRBJ1-6; D might be TRBD1 (5 bases). This CDR3 has 15 amino acids. V lost 0 bases and J lost 8, with 11 bases in between. Germline V lookup: CDR1 SGHVS, CDR2 FNYEAQ.

This clone was counted a few times. The genes are TRBV2 and TRBJ1-2; D gene ambiguous. Germline values: CDR1 SNHLY, CDR2 FYNNEI. The CDR3 sequence is 14 residues long. The CDR3 DNA reads as TGTGCTGTCCTCGACCTGGACGTTAACTATGGCTACACCTTC. Protein product: CAVLDLDVNYGYTF.

This chain uses TRBV9 with TRBJ2-4; D may be TRBD1 (5 bases). This CDR3 spans 15 amino acids. Trimming took 4 bases from V and 0 from J, leaving 11 bases between them. The germline V gene encodes CDR1 SGDLS and CDR2 YYNGEE. The CDR3 here is CASSSGSLAKNIQYF. The CDR3 DNA reads TGTGCCAGCAGCTCAGGGTCCTTAGCCAAAAACATTCAGTACTTC.

The rearrangement uses TRBV6-1 and TRBJ2-5; D call uncertain. CDR1 MNHNS and CDR2 SASEGT come from the germline V gene. The CDR3 is 15 residues long. The V and J ends lost 2 bases and 5 bases respectively, with 15 bases between them. Here the CDR3 reads CASSEPVPLGETQYF. CDR3 coding DNA: TGTGCCAGCAGTGAACCAGTACCACTTGGGGAGACCCAGTACTTC.

The chain joins TRBV9 to TRBJ2-1, with a possible D match to TRBD1 (5 bases). This CDR3 has 15 residues. V shed 3 bases and J shed 0 bases, with 10 bases lying between them. The germline V gene has CDR1 SGDLS and CDR2 YYNGEE. CDR3 region: CASSATASSYNEQFF. CDR3 sequence (DNA): TGTGCCAGCAGCGCGACAGCTAGCTCCTACAATGAGCAGTTCTTC.

As DNA, the CDR3 is TGTGCCAGCAGCGTAGGAAGCGGGGGCGAGTATAGTCAACATACGCAGTATTTT. This encodes CASSVGSGGEYSQHTQYF. This chain links TRBV9 with TRBJ2-3; 8 bases are shared with TRBD2. The CDR3 is made up of 18 amino acids. Trimming cost V 0 bases and J 7 bases; bases outside gene matches: 16. The germline V gene encodes CDR1 SGDLS and CDR2 YYNGEE.

The rearrangement uses TRBV9 and TRBJ2-7; 11 nucleotides line up with TRBD1. CDR1 and CDR2 from the germline V gene are SGDLS and YYNGEE. The CDR3 length is 14 residues. Losses at the gene ends were 3 bases for V and 4 bases for J; bases not matched to a gene: 3. The CDR3 here is CASSEGQGVYEQYF. The DNA of the CDR3 is TGTGCCAGCAGCGAGGGACAGGGGGTTTACGAGCAGTACTTC.